This entry concerns a single T cell receptor (beta chain). No antigen is known for it. The authors used template switching to add a universal primer site and gave cDNA unique molecular identifiers. TCRdb redid the calling of the 5' RACE reads with MiXCR, one entry per CDR3 protein. The sample yields some 1,600,000 distinct CDR3 sequences, around 33% seen once. This entry belongs to a study of identical twins. Overall study findings and caveats: The analysis was cross-sectional rather than longitudinal within donors.

Sequenced material: cord blood. The TCR comes from a newborn girl in good health.

CDR3 bases: TGTGCCAGTAGTTACCGTCTAGCGTCCCAGGGAAATGAGCAGTACTTC. Translation: CASSYRLASQGNEQYF. The V call is TRBV19, the J call TRBJ2-5; weak D call: TRBD2 (6 bases). The ends were cut back, 5 bases at V and 11 bases at J, with 27 bases in the middle. The CDR3 contains 16 residues. From germline, CDR1 is LNHDA and CDR2 SQIVND (reference sequence).